The 15 T cell receptor beta chains reported below all come from one sample, sequenced in a study of blood T cell repertoires in COVID-19. The data were produced by immunoSEQ multiplex PCR, yet TCRdb's version contains in-frame clones alone and is incomplete. The sample carries 150,000 to 200,000 clones, 60% to 80% recorded once. The sequencing input was peripheral blood. These receptors were taken from a woman in her 70s with acute or convalescent COVID-19.

V and J are TRBV11-2 and TRBJ2-7, with D possibly TRBD1 on 6 matching bases. The CDR3 is made up of 14 amino acids. The germline V and J ends were trimmed by 2 bases and 3 bases, with 11 bases remaining between them. CDR1 SGHAT and CDR2 FQNNGV come from the germline V gene. The CDR3 coding sequence is TGTGCCAGCAGCTTAACAGGGTCGGGCTACGAGCAGTACTTC. Its protein product is CASSLTGSGYEQYF.

This chain joins TRBV5-8 and TRBJ1-5; tentative D call: TRBD1 (5 bases). The V and J ends lost 1 base and 6 bases respectively, with 14 bases between them. CDR1 and CDR2 (germline): SGHTS, YDEGEE. CDR3 length: 15 residues. For the CDR3, the DNA is TGTGCCAGCAGCTTGTCGTGGGGGGAGAGTCAGCCCCAGCATTTT. This codes for CASSLSWGESQPQHF.

The gene calls are TRBV5-1 and TRBJ1-4, with D tentatively TRBD1 (6 bases). The V gene lost 6 bases and the J gene lost 8 bases, with 20 bases spanning the gap. The CDR3 covers 15 residues. CDR1 and CDR2 (germline): SGHRS, YFSETQ. CDR3 nucleotides: TGCGCCAGCACCCAGCAAGGGGGAACTGGAGAAAAACTGTTTTTT. Translation: CASTQQGGTGEKLFF.

The V and J genes are TRBV28 and TRBJ1-1; TRBD1 aligns across 7 bases. V shed 6 bases and J 0 bases; nucleotides not matched to a gene: 4. Germline values: CDR1 MDHEN, CDR2 SYDVKM. The CDR3 consists of 14 residues. CDR3 DNA: TGTGCCAGCAGGCCACAGGGGATGAACACTGAAGCTTTCTTT. Translated: CASRPQGMNTEAFF.

The chain is built from TRBV20-1 and TRBJ2-5; D is possibly TRBD2 (6 bases). With 3 bases removed from V and 2 bases from J, the gap between germline ends came to 16 bases. Looked up from germline, CDR1 is DFQATT and CDR2 is SNEGSKA (reference sequence). The CDR3 is 15 residues long. Here the CDR3 reads CSASWDSAPQETQYF. CDR3 in DNA: TGCAGTGCTAGTTGGGACTCAGCTCCTCAAGAGACCCAGTACTTC.

V and J are TRBV6-1 and TRBJ1-6; a possible D gene is TRBD1 (5 bases). Germline V CDR1 and CDR2: MNHNS, SASEGT. This CDR3 contains 14 residues. V was pared by 1 base and J by 8 bases, with 9 bases between. In nucleotides, the CDR3 is TGTGCCAGCAGTGAAGGACAGTTCGATTCACCCCTCCACTTT. This encodes CASSEGQFDSPLHF.

The chain is built from TRBV27 and TRBJ2-7, with D tentatively TRBD1 (6 bases). V was cut by 6 bases and J by 4 bases, with 16 bases left in between. Per germline, CDR1 MNHEY and CDR2 SMNVEV (reference sequence). The CDR3 consists of 14 residues. The CDR3 protein is CASRTTRGRYEQYF. In DNA form, the CDR3 reads TGTGCCAGCAGAACAACCAGGGGCCGATACGAGCAGTACTTC.

The V call is TRBV27, the J call TRBJ2-2; D is uncertain. The length of the CDR3 is 15 residues. Germline V lookup: CDR1 MNHEY, CDR2 SMNVEV (reference sequence). The ends were cut back, 2 bases at V and 8 bases at J, with 15 bases in the middle. The CDR3 DNA is TGTGCCAGCAGTTTAAAATCTATATTCGGGGGGGAGCTGTTTTTT. Translated, it gives CASSLKSIFGGELFF.

The genes are TRBV5-8 and TRBJ1-5; D perhaps matches TRBD1 (6 bases). Deletions cut 2 bases from V and 4 bases from J, with 19 bases between. Germline V lookup: CDR1 SGHTS, CDR2 YDEGEE. This CDR3 is 17 amino acids long. The CDR3 loop is CASSFTYGQSPNQPQHF. CDR3 bases: TGTGCCAGCAGCTTTACCTACGGACAGTCCCCTAATCAGCCCCAGCATTTT.

The genes are TRBV5-6 and TRBJ2-5; no clear D gene. Germline V lookup: CDR1 SGHDT, CDR2 YYEEEE. Deletions cut 2 bases from V and 0 bases from J, with 5 bases between. The CDR3 runs to 13 residues. CDR3 sequence: CASSLYDQETQYF. The CDR3 bases are TGTGCCAGCAGCTTATATGACCAAGAGACCCAGTACTTC.

The J gene is TRBJ1-2, the V gene TRBV7-3; TRBD1 matches 8 bases. With 1 base clipped from V and 3 bases from J, the junction kept 4 bases outside the gene matches. This CDR3 region has 15 residues. CDR1 and CDR2 (germline): SGHTA, FQGTGA. Written as DNA, the CDR3 is TGTGCCAGCAGCTTAATGGCAGGGGGCGACTATGGCTACACCTTC. It is translated as CASSLMAGGDYGYTF.

The genes are TRBV12-3 or TRBV12-4 and TRBJ2-3; D call uncertain. Trimming stripped 6 bases from V and 7 bases from J, with 8 bases between. The CDR3 contains 11 residues. The CDR3 region has the DNA TGTGCCAGCAGACTCTCGAATACGCAGTATTTT. Protein: CASRLSNTQYF.

CDR3 nucleotide sequence: TGCGCCAGCAGCCTCTCCGGCGGGAGCTTTGATACGCAGTATTTT. Amino acid sequence: CASSLSGGSFDTQYF. The chain recombines TRBV5-1 with TRBJ2-3; 7 nucleotides align to TRBD2. CDR1 is SGHRS, CDR2 YFSETQ, per germline. V gave up 4 bases and J gave up 6 bases; unmatched junction bases: 11. The CDR3 has 15 residues.

This clone was detected only a few times. J is TRBJ2-5 and V is TRBV18; D not resolved. The germline V gene encodes CDR1 KGHSH and CDR2 LQKENI. Deletions cut 3 bases from V and 2 bases from J, with 10 bases between. The CDR3 loop spans 14 amino acids. CDR3: CASSPRSVQETQYF. DNA of the CDR3: TGTGCCAGCTCACCGCGTAGTGTACAAGAGACCCAGTACTTC.

This clone was observed a handful of times. The chain carries TRBV20-1 and TRBJ2-3; 7 positions agree with TRBD1. V trimming: 3 bases; J trimming: 4 bases; junction bases outside the gene matches: 13. The CDR3 runs 16 residues. CDR1 and CDR2 from the germline V gene are DFQATT and SNEGSKA (reference sequence). The CDR3 loop reads CSASTLKGAWADTQYF. CDR3 DNA: TGCAGTGCTAGTACGCTAAAGGGGGCATGGGCAGATACGCAGTATTTT.